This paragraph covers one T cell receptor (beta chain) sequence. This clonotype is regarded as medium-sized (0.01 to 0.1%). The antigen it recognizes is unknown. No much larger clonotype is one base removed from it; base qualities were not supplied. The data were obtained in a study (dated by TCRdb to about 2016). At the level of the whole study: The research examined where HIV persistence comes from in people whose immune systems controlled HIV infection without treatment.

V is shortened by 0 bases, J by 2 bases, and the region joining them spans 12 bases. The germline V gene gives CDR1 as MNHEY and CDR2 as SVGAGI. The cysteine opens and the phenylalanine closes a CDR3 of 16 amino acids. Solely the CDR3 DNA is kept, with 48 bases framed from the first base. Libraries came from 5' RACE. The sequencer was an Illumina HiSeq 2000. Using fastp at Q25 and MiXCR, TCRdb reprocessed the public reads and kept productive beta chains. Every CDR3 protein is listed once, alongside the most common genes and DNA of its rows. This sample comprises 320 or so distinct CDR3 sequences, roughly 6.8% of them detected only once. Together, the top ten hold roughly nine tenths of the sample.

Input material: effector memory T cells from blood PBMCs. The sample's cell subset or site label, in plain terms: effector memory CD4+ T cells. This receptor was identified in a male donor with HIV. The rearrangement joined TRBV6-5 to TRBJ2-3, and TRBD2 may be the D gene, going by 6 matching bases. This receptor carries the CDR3 CASSYSGGGTTDTQYF. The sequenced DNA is TGTGCCAGCAGTTACTCAGGTGGGGGGACCACAGATACGCAGTATTTT.